The rows below give T cell receptor beta chains drawn from one sample of a study of post-analysis software for immune sequencing data. TCRdb redid the calling of the PCR reads with MiXCR, one entry per CDR3 protein. The data hold around 160,000 distinct CDR3 sequences, with under 40% observed a single time. Sequencing used blood, obtained after autologous hematopoietic stem cell transplantation. The receptors shown here come from a girl aged 5-17 years with multiple sclerosis. The CDR3 runs from the conserved cysteine through the conserved F or W. Each record gives: V gene, D gene, clone size, J gene, CDR3 protein, CDR3 DNA. The D gene is left open where the match is weak. Clone size is stated in some rows and not others, as once, few, many or a class when expanded.

TRBV7-3	TRBD2	few	TRBJ2-3	CASSSSGRGTTDTQYF	TGTGCCAGCAGCTCTAGCGGGAGGGGTACGACAGATACGCAGTATTTT
TRBV3-1	NA	many	TRBJ2-6	CASSQEGSGRRAGANVLTF	TGTGCCAGCAGCCAAGAAGGGTCCGGTCGGAGGGCTGGGGCCAACGTCCTGACTTTC
TRBV2	NA	NA	TRBJ2-7	CASSEESHTSSYEQYF	TGTGCCAGCAGTGAAGAAAGTCACACGTCCTCCTACGAGCAGTACTTC
TRBV20-1	NA	NA	TRBJ2-7	CSARDNRRSSYEQYF	TGCAGTGCTAGAGATAATCGTAGGAGCTCCTACGAGCAGTACTTC
TRBV10-3	NA	NA	TRBJ2-7	CAISEQGHYEQYF	TGTGCCATCAGTGAGCAGGGGCACTACGAGCAGTACTTC
TRBV27	TRBD2	NA	TRBJ2-7	CATRPTGRMTYEQYF	TGTGCCACCCGACCAACCGGGAGGATGACGTACGAGCAGTACTTC
TRBV30	TRBD2	NA	TRBJ2-3	CAWTPGTSPDTQYF	TGTGCCTGGACCCCTGGGACTAGCCCAGATACGCAGTATTTT
TRBV2	NA	NA	TRBJ2-7	CASSDEASTHEQYF	TGTGCCAGCAGTGATGAAGCGTCCACCCACGAGCAGTACTTC
TRBV12-3/TRBV12-4	TRBD2	few	TRBJ2-1	CASSLKGTSGSYNEQFF	TGTGCCAGCAGTTTGAAAGGGACTAGCGGGTCCTACAATGAGCAGTTCTTC
TRBV12-5	TRBD1	once	TRBJ2-7	CASGSSGGSYEQYF	TGTGCTAGTGGTTCGTCAGGGGGCTCCTACGAGCAGTACTTC
TRBV11-1	TRBD1	few	TRBJ2-7	CASSRDRGPYEQYF	TGTGCCAGCAGTCGGGACAGGGGACCGTACGAGCAGTACTTC
TRBV5-5	TRBD1	NA	TRBJ1-2	CASRHELLQGGRYTF	TGTGCCAGCAGACACGAGCTGTTGCAGGGGGGTCGCTACACCTTC
TRBV20-1	NA	NA	TRBJ2-1	CSAKDGIHNEQFF	TGCAGTGCTAAGGACGGAATCCACAATGAGCAGTTCTTC
TRBV20-1	NA	NA	TRBJ2-1	CSARQPAEQFF	TGCAGTGCTAGACAACCGGCTGAGCAGTTCTTC
TRBV20-1	NA	NA	TRBJ1-2	CSARGWWDGYTF	TGCAGTGCTAGAGGGTGGTGGGATGGCTACACCTTC
TRBV7-8	NA	few	TRBJ2-7	CASSVTGQGGYEQYF	TGTGCCAGCAGCGTTACTGGCCAAGGGGGCTACGAGCAGTACTTC
TRBV7-2	TRBD1	NA	TRBJ1-5	CASSSIDRANQPQHF	TGTGCCAGCAGCTCTATCGACAGGGCCAATCAGCCCCAGCATTTT
TRBV6-6	TRBD2	few	TRBJ2-5	CASSLTSLQETQYF	TGTGCCAGCAGTTTGACTAGCCTCCAAGAGACCCAGTACTTC
TRBV21-1	NA	NA	TRBJ1-6	CASNKVTRGQPGINSPLHF	TGTGCCAGCAACAAAGTCACCCGCGGACAGCCAGGGATTAATTCACCCCTCCACTTT
TRBV4-3	NA	few	TRBJ1-2	CASSQYPGWTWVGYTF	TGCGCCAGCAGCCAATATCCCGGTTGGACCTGGGTAGGCTACACCTTC
TRBV29-1	NA	few	TRBJ2-2	CSAGSAEELFF	TGCAGCGCCGGGTCCGCCGAGGAGCTGTTTTTT
TRBV5-1	TRBD1	medium-sized	TRBJ2-5	CASSQGQGQETQYF	TGCGCCAGCAGCCAAGGACAGGGGCAAGAGACCCAGTACTTC
TRBV4-3	NA	once	TRBJ2-7	CASSQARLPSYEQYF	TGCGCCAGCAGCCAAGCCCGACTACCATCCTACGAGCAGTACTTC
TRBV3-1	NA	NA	TRBJ1-4	CASSSISGTTTEKLFF	TGTGCCAGCAGCTCGATTTCCGGGACAACTACCGAAAAACTGTTTTTT
TRBV7-2	NA	NA	TRBJ2-1	CASGRYNEQFF	TGTGCCAGCGGGAGATACAATGAGCAGTTCTTC
TRBV7-2	TRBD2	NA	TRBJ2-1	CASSLDSSGNSYNEQFF	TGTGCCAGCAGCTTAGATTCTAGCGGTAACTCCTACAATGAGCAGTTCTTC
TRBV6-1	NA	NA	TRBJ2-3	CASSASTSTDTQYF	TGTGCCAGCAGTGCCAGTACTAGCACAGATACGCAGTATTTT
TRBV10-3	NA	NA	TRBJ2-3	CATRGGLDTQYF	TGTGCCACCAGGGGGGGTTTAGATACGCAGTATTTT
TRBV6-2/TRBV6-3	NA	NA	TRBJ1-5	CASSYLRNQPQHF	TGTGCCAGCAGTTACCTCAGAAATCAGCCCCAGCATTTT
TRBV25-1	TRBD1	few	TRBJ2-1	CASSEPGTVEQFF	TGTGCCAGCAGTGAACCGGGGACAGTTGAGCAGTTCTTC
TRBV4-3	TRBD2	many	TRBJ2-1	CASSQAGTSEVDEQFF	TGCGCCAGCAGCCAGGCTGGGACTAGCGAGGTGGATGAGCAGTTCTTC
TRBV5-1	TRBD2	NA	TRBJ2-1	CASSLESWTSGFQRDNEQFF	TGCGCCAGCAGCTTGGAATCCTGGACTAGCGGATTCCAAAGAGACAATGAGCAGTTCTTC
TRBV20-1	TRBD2	NA	TRBJ2-5	CSAIVSGAEGETQYF	TGCAGTGCTATTGTTAGCGGGGCAGAGGGGGAGACCCAGTACTTC
TRBV25-1	NA	NA	TRBJ1-1	CASGGVETFF	TGTGCCAGCGGAGGGGTAGAGACTTTCTTT
TRBV24-1	NA	few	TRBJ2-1	CATSDFLDEQFF	TGTGCCACCAGTGATTTTTTGGATGAGCAGTTCTTC
TRBV7-9	NA	many	TRBJ2-7	CASSLGYSYEQYF	TGTGCCAGCAGCTTAGGATACTCCTACGAGCAGTACTTC
TRBV5-5	TRBD1	NA	TRBJ2-1	CASSLDGTGPWNEQFF	TGTGCCAGCAGCTTGGACGGGACAGGGCCTTGGAATGAGCAGTTCTTC
TRBV5-1	TRBD1	few	TRBJ1-2	CASSLDADRALGYTF	TGCGCCAGCAGCTTGGATGCTGACAGGGCACTAGGCTACACCTTC
TRBV11-3	NA	NA	TRBJ2-1	CASSSLGSGNEQFF	TGTGCCAGCAGCTCCTTAGGAAGCGGTAATGAGCAGTTCTTC
TRBV14	TRBD2	few	TRBJ2-3	CASSQGAGEYTDTQYF	TGTGCCAGCAGCCAAGGGGCGGGAGAATACACAGATACGCAGTATTTT
TRBV6-5	TRBD2	NA	TRBJ2-3	CASSYWREATDTQYF	TGTGCCAGCAGTTACTGGCGGGAGGCCACAGATACGCAGTATTTT
TRBV10-3	NA	NA	TRBJ2-5	CATGGGQETQYF	TGTGCCACCGGGGGCGGGCAAGAGACCCAGTACTTC
TRBV9	TRBD1	few	TRBJ2-1	CASSRQGPNNEQFF	TGTGCCAGCAGCAGACAGGGGCCTAACAATGAGCAGTTCTTC
TRBV30	NA	many	TRBJ2-1	CAWSRLASGAGEQFF	TGTGCCTGGAGTCGTCTAGCTTCGGGAGCGGGTGAGCAGTTCTTC
TRBV7-3	TRBD1	few	TRBJ1-2	CASGPDRDYGYTF	TGTGCCAGCGGACCGGACAGGGACTATGGCTACACCTTC
TRBV29-1	NA	few	TRBJ2-1	CSVVRGRQEQFF	NA
TRBV18	TRBD2	NA	TRBJ2-7	CASSPLTSGNYEQYF	TGTGCCAGCTCACCACTAACTAGCGGGAACTACGAGCAGTACTTC
TRBV5-1	NA	few	TRBJ2-3	CASTIGGVTDTQYF	TGCGCCAGCACCATAGGGGGTGTGACAGATACGCAGTATTTT
TRBV10-3	TRBD1	NA	TRBJ2-7	CAIRQGTLYEQYF	TGTGCCATTAGACAGGGTACCCTCTACGAGCAGTACTTC
TRBV20-1	TRBD1	NA	TRBJ1-1	CSARDRQGNTEAFF	TGCAGTGCTAGAGATCGACAGGGGAACACTGAAGCTTTCTTT
TRBV12-3/TRBV12-4	TRBD2	few	TRBJ2-1	CASRRTVTSGRGYSYNEQFF	TGTGCCAGCAGACGGACAGTGACTAGCGGGAGAGGTTACTCCTACAATGAGCAGTTCTTC
TRBV27	NA	once	TRBJ1-2	CASSPTRNYGYTF	TGTGCCAGCAGTCCAACACGGAACTATGGCTACACCTTC
TRBV29-1	TRBD2	many	TRBJ2-3	CSVEGPSGSLDTQYF	TGCAGCGTTGAGGGGCCTAGCGGGAGTCTCGATACGCAGTATTTT
TRBV4-1	NA	NA	TRBJ2-3	CASSQETRSEDTQYF	TGCGCCAGCAGCCAAGAAACTCGATCGGAAGATACGCAGTATTTT
TRBV12-5	TRBD2	few	TRBJ2-1	CASALLAGGHEQFF	TGTGCTAGTGCCTTACTAGCGGGAGGCCATGAGCAGTTCTTC
TRBV4-2	NA	NA	TRBJ1-2	CASSQEQGTGLYGYTF	TGTGCCAGCAGCCAAGAGCAGGGGACGGGCCTCTATGGCTACACCTTC
TRBV20-1	TRBD2	NA	TRBJ2-1	CSARDRSSGSINNEQFF	TGCAGTGCTAGAGATCGGTCTAGCGGGAGTATCAACAATGAGCAGTTCTTC
TRBV18	TRBD1	NA	TRBJ2-2	CASSPGQVGSGELFF	TGTGCCAGCTCACCCGGACAGGTCGGAAGCGGGGAGCTGTTTTTT
TRBV18	NA	NA	TRBJ2-1	CASSNLWGERSWPNEQFF	TGTGCCAGCTCAAATCTGTGGGGGGAGCGGAGCTGGCCCAATGAGCAGTTCTTC